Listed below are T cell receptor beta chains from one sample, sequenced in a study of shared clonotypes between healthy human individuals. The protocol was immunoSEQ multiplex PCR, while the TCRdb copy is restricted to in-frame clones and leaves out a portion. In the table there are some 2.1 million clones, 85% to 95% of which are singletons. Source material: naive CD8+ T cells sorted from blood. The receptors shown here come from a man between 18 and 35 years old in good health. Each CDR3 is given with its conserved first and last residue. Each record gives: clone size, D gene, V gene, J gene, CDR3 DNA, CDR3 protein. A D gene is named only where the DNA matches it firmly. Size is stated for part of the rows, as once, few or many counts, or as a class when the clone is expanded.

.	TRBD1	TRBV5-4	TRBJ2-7	TGTGCCAGCAGCGCCGGGGACAGGGCGGGCTCCTACGAGCAGTACTTC	CASSAGDRAGSYEQYF
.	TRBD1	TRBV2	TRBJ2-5	TGTGCCAGCAGGTGGACAGGGGGCGCGGAGACCCAGTACTTC	CASRWTGGAETQYF
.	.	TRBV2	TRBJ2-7	TGTGCCAGCAGGACCCCTGGGGCCTCCTACGAGCAGTACTTC	CASRTPGASYEQYF
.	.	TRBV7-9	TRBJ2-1	TGTGCCAGCAGCCCACCGGGCGCAGGGGTCAATGAGCAGTTCTTC	CASSPPGAGVNEQFF
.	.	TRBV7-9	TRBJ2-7	TGTGCCAGCAGCTGGGGATGGGCCGTCGAGCAGTACTTC	CASSWGWAVEQYF
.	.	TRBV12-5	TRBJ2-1	TGTGCTAGTGGTCGGGCAGGGCTATACAATGAGCAGTTCTTC	CASGRAGLYNEQFF
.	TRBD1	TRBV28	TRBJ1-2	TGTGCCAGCAGTACCACCGGGACAGGGAATGGCTACACCTTC	CASSTTGTGNGYTF
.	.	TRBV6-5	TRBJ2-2	TGTGCCAGCAGAGCCGGGGCGGTGAACACCGGGGAGCTGTTTTTT	CASRAGAVNTGELFF
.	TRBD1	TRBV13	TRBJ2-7	TGTGCCAGCAGCTTAACAGGGGGCGGCGGTCCAGAGCAGTACTTC	CASSLTGGGGPEQYF
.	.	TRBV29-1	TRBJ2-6	TGCAGCGTTAAAGACAGCTCTGGGGCCAACGTCCTGACTTTC	CSVKDSSGANVLTF
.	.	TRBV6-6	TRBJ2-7	TGTGCCAGCAGTTACTCAGTACGGCTGAACGAGCAGTACTTC	CASSYSVRLNEQYF
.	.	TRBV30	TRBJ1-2	TGTGCCTGGACCCACTGGGCCGAGGGGCCTCCCTATGGCTACACCTTC	CAWTHWAEGPPYGYTF
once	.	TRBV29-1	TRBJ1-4	TGCAGCGTTGGGACAAGTCCAACTAATGAAAAACTGTTTTTT	CSVGTSPTNEKLFF
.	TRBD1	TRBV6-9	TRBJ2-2	TGTGCCAGCAGCCCCGACCCTGACAGGGTAAACACCGGGGAGCTGTTTTTT	CASSPDPDRVNTGELFF
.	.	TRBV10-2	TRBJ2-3	TGCGCCAGCAGCGGGGGGCCCACAGATACGCAGTATTTT	CASSGGPTDTQYF
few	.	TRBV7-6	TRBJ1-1	TGTGCCAGCAGCTTAGCGCTCGAGGGTGAAGCTTTCTTT	CASSLALEGEAFF
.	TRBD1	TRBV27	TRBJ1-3	TGTGCCAGCAGTTTACCCGGGACAGCATCTGGAAACACCATATATTTT	CASSLPGTASGNTIYF
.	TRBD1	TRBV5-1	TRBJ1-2	TGCGCCAGCAGCTTTATGACAGGGTTGGAGAACTATGGCTACACCTTC	CASSFMTGLENYGYTF
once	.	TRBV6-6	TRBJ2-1	TGTGCCAGCAGTTACTTGGGGGAGCACAGTGAGCAGTTCTTC	CASSYLGEHSEQFF